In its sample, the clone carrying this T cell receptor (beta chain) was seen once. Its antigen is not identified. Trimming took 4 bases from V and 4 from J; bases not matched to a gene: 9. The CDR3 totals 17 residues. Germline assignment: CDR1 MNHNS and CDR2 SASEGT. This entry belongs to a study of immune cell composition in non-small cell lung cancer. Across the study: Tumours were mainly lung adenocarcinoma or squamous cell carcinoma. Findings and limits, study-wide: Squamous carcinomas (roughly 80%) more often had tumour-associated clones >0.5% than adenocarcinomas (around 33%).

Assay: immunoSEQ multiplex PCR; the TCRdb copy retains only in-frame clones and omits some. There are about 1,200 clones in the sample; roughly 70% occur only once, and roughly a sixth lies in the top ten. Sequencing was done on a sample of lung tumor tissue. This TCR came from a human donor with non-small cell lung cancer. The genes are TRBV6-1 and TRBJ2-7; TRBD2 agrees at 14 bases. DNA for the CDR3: TGTGCCAGCAGTGCCGGGACTAGCGGGAGTAAAGGTTACGAGCAGTACTTC. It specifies CASSAGTSGSKGYEQYF.